The clone carrying this TCR beta chain was picked up one time. Antigen: not known. The sample originates from a study of shared clonotypes between healthy human individuals. At the level of the study: Samples came from two female and a few male donors aged 18 to 49.

Per germline, CDR1 SGHNT and CDR2 YYREEE (reference sequence). V lost 1 base to trimming and J lost 7 bases, with 11 bases between them. The CDR3 extends over 13 amino acids. The repertoire was sequenced with immunoSEQ multiplex PCR; TCRdb's copy has only in-frame clones and lacks some. The table lists some 1,900,000 clones, about 95% of them singletons. Terminally differentiated effector memory CD45RA+ cells were excluded from the naive CD8 cells, which were CD45RO-negative and positively selected for CCR7. Overall study findings and caveats: The naive CD4 repertoires of a few donors were compared, and roughly 5% of clonotypes were shared.

The sequencing input was naive CD8+ T cells sorted from blood. This receptor was obtained from a man aged 18 to 30 in good health. The chain recombines TRBV5-4 with TRBJ1-1; TRBD1 might be the D (5 bases). The CDR3 region is CASSLQGAIEAFF. The DNA of the CDR3 is TGTGCCAGCAGCTTGCAGGGAGCCATTGAAGCTTTCTTT. Filled out from reference TRBV5-4 and TRBJ1-1, the complete variable domain reads ETGVTQSPTHLIKTRGQQVTLRCSSQSGHNTVSWYQQALGQGPQFIFQYYREEENGRGNFPPRFSGLQFPNYSSELNVNALELDDSALYLCASSLQGAIEAFFGQGTRLTVV.